These 20 T cell receptor beta chains originate from one sample sequenced in a study of tumor-infiltrating lymphocytes in primary liver carcinoma. From approximately 530 ng of total RNA, TCR beta-specific cDNA was reverse-transcribed using a constant-region primer. Three rounds of nested multiplex PCR with slightly modified ARM-PCR produced TCR beta libraries. Two initial PCR rounds of ten to eleven cycles each paired TRBV1-TRBV30 forward primers with a C-beta reverse primer. TCRdb processed the multiplex PCR reads anew with MiXCR; each CDR3 protein has one entry. The data hold roughly 200,000 distinct CDR3 sequences, with over 80% observed a single time. From unsorted bulk tissue weighing about 20-31 mg, DNA and RNA were co-extracted. Sequencing used tumor tissue from primary liver carcinoma. These receptors were taken from a middle-aged man with primary liver carcinoma and hepatitis B virus infection.

The sample holds a few counts of this clonotype. The chain links TRBV4-1 to TRBJ1-3, with D perhaps matching TRBD1 (5 bases). V lost 0 bases to trimming and J lost 11 bases, with 17 bases between them. The CDR3 runs to 15 residues. The germline CDR1 and CDR2 sequences are MGHRA and YSYEKL. CDR3 amino acids: CASSQEPDTVRPIYF. CDR3 coding DNA: TGCGCCAGCAGCCAAGAACCGGACACAGTTCGGCCCATATATTTT.

A word on this clonotype: This is likely a read error, given that the CDR3 carries no conserved phenylalanine or tryptophan at its end. Here the CDR3 reads CAISGGVEAFS. The CDR3 DNA sequence: TGTGCCATCAGTGGGGGAGTAGAAGCTTTCTCT. V gene TRBV6-2 or TRBV6-3 combines with J gene TRBJ1-1; D is possibly TRBD1 (5 bases). CDR3 length equals 11 residues. In germline, CDR1 is MNHEY, CDR2 SVGEGT.

The chain recombines TRBV29-1 with TRBJ2-3, with a tentative D call TRBD2 (5 bases). CDR3 size: 16 residues. Germline V gene sequence: CDR1 SQVTM, CDR2 ANQGSEA. V lost 6 bases to trimming and J lost 4 bases, with 23 bases between them. CDR3 loop: CSVAGVDGLSSDTQYF. The CDR3 nucleotides read TGCAGCGTCGCTGGAGTAGACGGACTTAGCTCAGATACGCAGTATTTT.

As concerns this clonotype: It may be a read error: a sequence one base away is much more abundant. This chain uses TRBV28 with TRBJ2-7, with unresolved D. The CDR3 runs to 14 residues. From germline, CDR1 is MDHEN and CDR2 SYDVKM. CDR3 sequence: CANSPGRPPNEQYF. The CDR3 DNA follows: TGTGCCAACAGTCCTGGTAGGCCGCCAAACGAGCAGTACTTC. The full variable domain, with the rest looked up from reference TRBV28 and TRBJ2-7, is DVKVTQSSRYLVKRTGEKVFLECVQDMDHENMFWYRQDPGLGLRLIYFSYDVKMKEKGDIPEGYSVSREKKERFSLILESASTNQTSMYLCANSPGRPPNEQYFGPGTRLTVT.

Concerning this clonotype: The CDR3 does not end in the conserved phenylalanine or tryptophan, so this is likely a read error. The J gene is TRBJ2-7, the V gene TRBV6-6, with D unclear. Germline V gene data show CDR1 as MNHNY and CDR2 as SVGAGI (reference sequence). The CDR3 extends over 14 amino acids. CDR3 sequence: CASIYSGRFGEQYL. The CDR3 region has the DNA TGTGCCAGCATTTACTCTGGCAGGTTCGGTGAGCAGTACCTC.

This chain uses TRBV29-1 with TRBJ1-1; the D gene is possibly TRBD1 (5 bases). Looked up from germline, CDR1 is SQVTM and CDR2 is ANQGSEA. The CDR3 is 15 amino acids. The V gene lost 7 bases and the J gene lost 0 bases, with 18 bases spanning the gap. The CDR3 DNA sequence: TGCAGCGCTCTTCTGGGGTGGGGGATGAACACTGAAGCTTTCTTT. Translating it yields CSALLGWGMNTEAFF.

The rearrangement joins TRBV20-1 to TRBJ2-4; 13 nucleotides match TRBD2. CDR1 DFQATT and CDR2 SNEGSKA come from the germline V gene (reference sequence). With V trimmed by 3 bases and J by 0 bases, 8 bases remained unmatched. This CDR3 is built from 18 residues. CDR3 amino acids: CSASWTSGSGVAKNIQYF. The DNA for the CDR3 is TGCAGTGCTAGTTGGACTAGCGGGAGCGGCGTAGCCAAAAACATTCAGTACTTC.

The CDR3 region is CTRSPSGKNEQFF. CDR3 sequence (DNA): TGTACCCGGAGTCCCAGCGGGAAGAATGAGCAGTTCTTC. The chain combines TRBV30 with TRBJ2-1; 7 bases are shared with TRBD2. The CDR3 length is 13 residues. In germline, CDR1 is GTSNPN, CDR2 SVGIG (reference sequence).

The sample holds one count of this clonotype. The junction differs from germline at one of its ends, possibly a read error. The chain's CDR3 is CVSSEMGNTETFF. In DNA, the CDR3 is TGTGTCAGCAGTGAAATGGGGAACACTGAAACTTTCTTT. The chain couples TRBV6-1 to TRBJ1-1; D gene unclear. Looked up from germline, CDR1 is MNHNS and CDR2 is SASEGT. The CDR3 sequence is 13 residues long.

Turning to this clonotype: Given the absence of the conserved phenylalanine or tryptophan at the CDR3 end, a read error is likely. This chain uses TRBV11-3 with TRBJ2-3; 11 bases map to TRBD2. Germline CDR1 reads SGHNT; CDR2 reads YENEEA. CDR3 length: 15 amino acids. CDR3 loop: CASSFSGRGTDTQYL. The CDR3 DNA sequence: TGTGCCAGTAGCTTTAGCGGGAGGGGGACAGATACGCAGTATCTT.

The chain employs TRBV4-2 and TRBJ2-1, with D possibly being TRBD2 (6 bases). Germline CDR1 reads LGHNA; CDR2 reads YNFKEQ. The CDR3 sequence is 14 residues long. Written as DNA, the CDR3 is TGTGTCTGCAGCCATCGGGGACTGTACAATGAGCAGTTCTTC. It is translated as CVCSHRGLYNEQFF.

Note on this clonotype: Mismatch with germline at one junction end may stem from a read error. The chain combines TRBV6-1 with TRBJ2-2, with D possibly TRBD1 on 6 matching bases. Germline V gene sequence: CDR1 MNHNS, CDR2 SASEGT. CDR3 length: 13 residues. CDR3 amino acids: CASSVRTVGEQFF. The CDR3 nucleotides are TGTGCCAGCAGTGTTCGGACAGTCGGTGAGCAGTTTTTT.

Worth noting for this clonotype: The conserved phenylalanine or tryptophan is not found at the CDR3 terminus, so this likely reflects a read error. The rearrangement joins TRBV11-2 to TRBJ1-4; D unclear. This CDR3 spans 15 amino acids. In germline, CDR1 is SGHAT, CDR2 FQNNGV. CDR3 sequence (DNA): TGTGCTAGCAGCTTAGCAGTAGGGATTAATGGAAAACTGTTTTTA. Encoded protein: CASSLAVGINGKLFL.

This clonotype was recorded once. At one boundary the junction diverges from the germline segment, which might be a read error. V gene TRBV6-1 combines with J gene TRBJ2-7; 9 nucleotides agree with TRBD1. Germline CDR1 reads MNHNS; CDR2 reads SASEGT. This CDR3 comprises 15 residues. The CDR3 here is CASSEAPGQGYEQHF. The CDR3, as DNA: TGTGCCAGCAGTGAAGCCCCGGGACAGGGCTACGAGCAGCACTTC.

A remark on this clonotype: The junction differs from germline at one of its ends, possibly a read error. The rearrangement links TRBV4-3 to TRBJ1-6; TRBD1 agrees at 10 bases. The CDR3 has 16 amino acids. Germline CDR1 and CDR2: LGHNA and YSLEER. The CDR3, as DNA: TGCGCCAGCAGCTACCGGGACAGGGGAAGGAATTCACCCCTTCACTTT. Translation: CASSYRDRGRNSPLHF.

The chain links TRBV6-1 to TRBJ1-2; D unresolved. From germline, CDR1 is MNHNS and CDR2 SASEGT. The CDR3 length is 13 residues. V was cut by 8 bases and J by 7 bases, with 17 bases left in between. For the CDR3, the DNA is TGTGCCAGCCGTAACTGGACGGAGGGTGGCTACACCTTC. It encodes CASRNWTEGGYTF.

V and J are TRBV29-1 and TRBJ2-1, with TRBD2 matching 8 bases. The germline gives CDR1 SQVTM, CDR2 ANQGSEA. CDR3 length: 15 amino acids. The CDR3 loop reads CSVRLARGFYNEQFF. The CDR3 coding sequence is TGCAGTGTTAGACTAGCGAGAGGGTTCTACAATGAGCAGTTCTTC.

A word on this clonotype: The junction shows a germline mismatch at one end, possibly a read error. The V call is TRBV29-1, the J call TRBJ2-2, with D perhaps assigned TRBD1 or TRBD2 (5 bases each). Germline CDR1 is SQVTM and CDR2 is ANQGSEA. CDR3 length equals 12 residues. The CDR3 loop is CSVPEGNGELFF. The CDR3 DNA follows: TGCAGCGTGCCTGAGGGGAACGGGGAACTGTTTTTT.

Details on this clonotype: One junction end does not reproduce the germline sequence, and a read error may be involved. The V and J genes are TRBV11-3 and TRBJ2-1, with 9 bases aligning to TRBD2. Germline V gene sequence: CDR1 SGHNT, CDR2 YENEEA. The CDR3 is 16 amino acids. CDR3 nucleotide sequence: TGTGCCAGTATCCTGATTAGCGGGAGACCCTACAATGAGCATTTCTTC. Its translation: CASILISGRPYNEHFF.

As for this clonotype: At one of its ends the junction is not consistent with the germline gene, which may arise from a read error. This chain connects TRBV11-1 to TRBJ2-1; 9 positions agree with TRBD2. The CDR3 sequence is 18 residues long. The V gene's germline CDR1 is SGHAT and CDR2 FQDESV (reference sequence). CDR3 nucleotides: TGTACCAGCAACTTATACCGCTCCGCGGGAGGGTCCTGCAATGAGCAGTTCTTC. The encoded protein is CTSNLYRSAGGSCNEQFF.